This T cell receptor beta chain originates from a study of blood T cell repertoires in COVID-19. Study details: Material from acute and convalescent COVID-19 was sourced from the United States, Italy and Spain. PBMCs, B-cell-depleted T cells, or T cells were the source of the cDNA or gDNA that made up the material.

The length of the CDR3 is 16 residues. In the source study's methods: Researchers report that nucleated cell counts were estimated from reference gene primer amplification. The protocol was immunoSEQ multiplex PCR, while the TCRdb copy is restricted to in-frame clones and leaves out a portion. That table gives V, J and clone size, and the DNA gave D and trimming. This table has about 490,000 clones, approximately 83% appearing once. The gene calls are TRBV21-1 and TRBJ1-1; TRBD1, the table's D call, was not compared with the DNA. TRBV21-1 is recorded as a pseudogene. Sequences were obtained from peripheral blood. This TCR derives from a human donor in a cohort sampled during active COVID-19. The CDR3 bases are TGTGCCAGCATCCTTCGGGACAGGGAATGTGACACTGAAGCTTTCTTT. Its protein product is CASILRDRECDTEAFF.